These T cell receptor beta chains were read from a single sample in a study of control samples from healthy donors and cancer patients. Sequencing was performed with immunoSEQ multiplex PCR; in TCRdb, only in-frame clones are kept and a portion is missing. The table shows 130,000 or so clones, with about 90% occurring only once. Sequencing was performed on blood. These receptors originate from a man younger than 35 in good health. Both conserved end residues are part of each CDR3. The D gene is left open where the match is weak. Not every row has a clone size; where given, it reads once, few, many or a size class.

TRBD1 NA TRBJ2-2 TRBV7-6 TGTGCCAGCAGCTTGTCGGACAGGGCGAACACCGGGGAGCTGTTTTTT CASSLSDRANTGELFF
NA NA TRBJ2-1 TRBV6-5 TGTGCCACCGCGCTTGGCTCCTACAATGAGCAGTTCTTC CATALGSYNEQFF
NA NA TRBJ2-7 TRBV28 TGTGCCAGCAGTTTATCCGGCAGAACCTACGAGCAGTACTTC CASSLSGRTYEQYF
NA NA TRBJ1-1 TRBV10-2 TGCGCCAGCAGTGCGGTCAGTTTGAACACTGAAGCTTTCTTT CASSAVSLNTEAFF
NA NA TRBJ1-2 TRBV7-9 TGTGCCAGCTCGATATGGGGGGATCCCCACAACTATGGCTACACCTTC CASSIWGDPHNYGYTF
NA NA TRBJ2-5 TRBV7-9 TGTGCCAGCAGCTTAGGGGGCGCGGGCCAAGAGACCCAGTACTTC CASSLGGAGQETQYF
NA NA TRBJ1-3 TRBV4-1 TGCGCCAGCAGCCAATTTGCGGGGGTCGGAAACACCATATATTTT CASSQFAGVGNTIYF
TRBD1 NA TRBJ1-2 TRBV10-3 TGTGCCATCAGTGGACAGGGAGACTATGGCTACACCTTC CAISGQGDYGYTF
NA NA TRBJ1-1 TRBV19 TGTGCCAGTAGTATATGGGCTACTCCTGAAGCTTTCTTT CASSIWATPEAFF
NA NA TRBJ2-2 TRBV5-6 TGTGCCAGCAGCTTGGGAGCGGGTGGGCCCTACACCGGGGAGCTGTTTTTT CASSLGAGGPYTGELFF
TRBD2 NA TRBJ2-3 TRBV6-1 TGTGCCAGCAGTGAAGATGTGACTAGCGGGGGGGCCCACACAGATACGCAGTATTTT CASSEDVTSGGAHTDTQYF
NA NA TRBJ2-3 TRBV27 TGTGCCAGCAGTCCCCGTCGGACTTTCACAGATACGCAGTATTTT CASSPRRTFTDTQYF
NA once TRBJ1-5 TRBV27 TGTGCCAGCAGTTTAGGCTTTGCTCAGCCCCAGCATTTT CASSLGFAQPQHF
TRBD1 once TRBJ1-2 TRBV28 TGTGCCAGCAGTTGGGACAGGGACGGCTACACCTTC CASSWDRDGYTF
NA once TRBJ1-6 TRBV10-2 TGCGCCACACTAGGGGGATTCTATAATTCACCCCTCCACTTT CATLGGFYNSPLHF
NA NA TRBJ1-6 TRBV7-3 TGTGCCAGCAGCTTAACGGGGGTAGGAAATTCACCCCTCCACTTT CASSLTGVGNSPLHF
NA NA TRBJ2-5 TRBV29-1 TGCAGCGTTGAAGAGAGCCAGTCCGGGGAGACCCAGTACTTC CSVEESQSGETQYF
NA NA TRBJ2-5 TRBV3-1/TRBV3-2 TGTGCCAGCAGCGTTACCGGGATACAAGAGACCCAGTACTTC CASSVTGIQETQYF
NA NA TRBJ2-2 TRBV4-2 TGTGCCAGCAGCCCCGGGACCGGGGAGCTGTTTTTT CASSPGTGELFF
NA NA TRBJ1-4 TRBV18 TGTGCCAGCTCACTAAGGGGTAATGAAAAACTGTTTTTT CASSLRGNEKLFF
NA NA TRBJ1-2 TRBV7-9 TGTGCCAGCAGCTCGCCCGGGGGGGGTGACTATGGCTACACCTTC CASSSPGGGDYGYTF
NA NA TRBJ2-7 TRBV6-5 TGTGCCAGCAGTTACTTCGGGGGACGGGAATACGAGCAGTACTTC CASSYFGGREYEQYF
NA NA TRBJ1-5 TRBV28 TGTGCCAGCAGTTCGATGGGGGGCAATCAGCCCCAGCATTTT CASSSMGGNQPQHF
NA NA TRBJ2-2 TRBV2 TGTGCCAGCAGTAAAGAGAACACCGGGGAGCTGTTTTTT CASSKENTGELFF
NA once TRBJ2-7 TRBV27 TGTGCCAGCAGTTTATCGCTGCACGGGGGAAGCTCCTACGAGCAGTACTTC CASSLSLHGGSSYEQYF
NA few TRBJ2-3 TRBV5-5 TGTGCCAGCAGCTTGGACCACCGGAGCACAGATACGCAGTATTTT CASSLDHRSTDTQYF
TRBD1 NA TRBJ2-7 TRBV11-2 TGTGCCAGCAGTCAGGACAGGGGAAGCTACGAGCAGTACTTC CASSQDRGSYEQYF
NA once TRBJ1-6 TRBV11-2 TGTGCCAGCAGCTCCCCCCGTGGCTCCTATAATTCACCCCTCCACTTT CASSSPRGSYNSPLHF
NA once TRBJ2-1 TRBV6-1 TGTGCCAGCAGTGAACTCTGGGAAGCTTACAATGAGCAGTTCTTC CASSELWEAYNEQFF
NA NA TRBJ2-2 TRBV27 TGTGCCAGCAGCCCGTCAAGGGACACCGGGGAGCTGTTTTTT CASSPSRDTGELFF
NA NA TRBJ2-7 TRBV6-5 TGTGCCAGCAGCTGGGACACTGCCTACGAGCAGTACTTC CASSWDTAYEQYF
NA NA TRBJ2-3 TRBV3-1/TRBV3-2 TGTGCCAGCAGCCAAGAGTGGGCGGCTAGCACAGATACGCAGTATTTT CASSQEWAASTDTQYF
TRBD2 few TRBJ2-1 TRBV5-1 TGCGCCAGCAGCAGGACTAGCGGGGGGTACAATGAGCAGTTCTTC CASSRTSGGYNEQFF
NA NA TRBJ2-7 TRBV6-5 TGTGCCAGCCGTCTGGACAGCGCCTACGAGCAGTACTTC CASRLDSAYEQYF
NA NA TRBJ1-1 TRBV5-1 TGCGCCAGCAGCTTGGGACACCTGAACACTGAAGCTTTCTTT CASSLGHLNTEAFF
NA few TRBJ2-4 TRBV12-2 TGTGCAAGTCGCTACTCCCCCTCGCGGGGGGTTTCGAACATTCAGTACTTC CASRYSPSRGVSNIQYF
TRBD1 NA TRBJ2-3 TRBV10-1 TGCGCCACCATCCCATGGGACAGGGGGGAGCCAGATACGCAGTATTTT CATIPWDRGEPDTQYF
NA once TRBJ1-2 TRBV7-9 TGTGCCAGCAGCCTCTACAGGGAACTCTATGGCTACACCTTC CASSLYRELYGYTF
TRBD2 NA TRBJ2-5 TRBV3-1/TRBV3-2 TGTGCCAGCAGCCCCACCGGGACTAGCGGAAAAGAGACCCAGTACTTC CASSPTGTSGKETQYF
TRBD2 NA TRBJ2-3 TRBV7-3 TGTGCCAGCAGCCCTTCCTTTGGGGGGGGCACAGATACGCAGTATTTT CASSPSFGGGTDTQYF
NA NA TRBJ1-5 TRBV24-1 TGTGCCACCACAGAGGACGGAAGCAATCAGCCCCAGCATTTT CATTEDGSNQPQHF
NA NA TRBJ2-1 TRBV28 TGTGCCAGCAGTTTGGGAACTAGCAGGCCTAAGGATGAGCAGTTCTTC CASSLGTSRPKDEQFF
TRBD2 NA TRBJ2-5 TRBV5-6 TGTGCCAGCAGCCCGACTAGCGGGGGGTCTGGGGAGACCCAGTACTTC CASSPTSGGSGETQYF
TRBD2 NA TRBJ2-1 TRBV6-2/TRBV6-3 TGTGCCAGCAGTTCAAGCGGGGGGCGGAAGTTCTTC CASSSSGGRKFF
TRBD2 NA TRBJ2-1 TRBV12-5 TGTGCTAGTGGTTTGGCTACTAGCGAATGGTTTTTGGGTGAGCAGTTCTTC CASGLATSEWFLGEQFF
NA NA TRBJ2-7 TRBV4-1 TGCGCCAGCAGCCAAGAAGGGGAGGACGAGCAGTACTTC CASSQEGEDEQYF
NA NA TRBJ1-5 TRBV12-3/TRBV12-4 TGTGCCAGCAGTTTGGGTCTTGTGGGAAGTCAGCATTTT CASSLGLVGSQHF
NA once TRBJ1-2 TRBV18 TGTGCCAGCTCCGAGGGGGGCGTCTATGGCTACACCTTC CASSEGGVYGYTF
NA NA TRBJ1-2 TRBV21-1 TGTGCTTTACCCCGGGACAGGAGGGGCTACACCTTC CALPRDRRGYTF
NA NA TRBJ2-3 TRBV5-1 TGCGCCAGCAGCCGTCGGCCAGGGTACGTATTTTTAAGAGATACGCAGTATTTT CASSRRPGYVFLRDTQYF
NA NA TRBJ1-2 TRBV6-5 TGTGCCATCAAACCCAGGGGTAGCGATGGCTACACCTTC CAIKPRGSDGYTF
NA NA TRBJ1-2 TRBV9 TGTGCCAGCATCATCCCCGGGAGGGTAAATCTCTATGGCTACACCTTC CASIIPGRVNLYGYTF
TRBD2 NA TRBJ2-3 TRBV5-4 TGTGCCAGCAGCACAGGACTAGCGGGGAACACAGATACGCAGTATTTT CASSTGLAGNTDTQYF
TRBD2 NA TRBJ2-5 TRBV5-4 TGTGCCAGCAGCTTGGTGACTAGCGGGGGTGTCGAGACCCAGTACTTC CASSLVTSGGVETQYF
TRBD1 NA TRBJ1-4 TRBV7-9 TGTGCCAGCAGCCTAAACGGACAGGGTGAAAAACTGTTTTTT CASSLNGQGEKLFF